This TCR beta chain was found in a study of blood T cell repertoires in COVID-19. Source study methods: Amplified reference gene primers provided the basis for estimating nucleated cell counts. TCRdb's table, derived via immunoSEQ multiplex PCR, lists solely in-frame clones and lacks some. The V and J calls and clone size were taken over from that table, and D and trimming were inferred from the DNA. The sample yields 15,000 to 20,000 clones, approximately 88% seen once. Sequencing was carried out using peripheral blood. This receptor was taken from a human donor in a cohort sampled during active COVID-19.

CDR3 loop: CASSSPQGAGAKNIQYF. The DNA for the CDR3 is TGTGCCAGCAGTTCCCCGCAGGGGGCAGGGGCCAAAAACATTCAGTACTTC. This chain joins TRBV28 and TRBJ2-4, with 8 bases identical to TRBD1. The V and J ends lost 4 bases and 1 base, in that order; junction bases with no gene match: 9. The CDR3 covers 17 residues. CDR1 is MDHEN and CDR2 is SYDVKM in the germline V gene. Combining the CDR3 with reference TRBV28 and TRBJ2-4 gives the whole variable domain DVKVTQSSRYLVKRTGEKVFLECVQDMDHENMFWYRQDPGLGLRLIYFSYDVKMKEKGDIPEGYSVSREKKERFSLILESASTNQTSMYLCASSSPQGAGAKNIQYFGAGTRLSVL.